This TCR beta chain came from a study of cytomegalovirus exposure and HLA in healthy donors. V lost 1 base and J lost 8, with 15 bases in between. The CDR3 is 16 amino acids. Per germline, CDR1 KGHSH and CDR2 LQKENI. Findings of the study overall: Apparent HLA restriction characterized most CMV-associated TCR beta chains in a later analysis. One variant, a missense change in DCLRE1C, was linked in a later analysis to TCR beta V- and J-gene trimming.

These donors counted as nominally healthy when sampled, but unrecorded immune exposures were likely. This PCR relied on a set of 60 Vbeta primers and 13 Jbeta primers. Clones were read by immunoSEQ multiplex PCR, and TCRdb kept only the in-frame ones, dropping some. The sample consists of approximately 150,000 clones, 70% to 80% of them appearing once. For this clone: Its specificity is unknown.

Sequenced input: PBMCs. The chain couples TRBV18 to TRBJ1-6; the D is unclear. This TCR was sampled from a woman aged 60-75 years in good health and CMV-seronegative. The CDR3 reads CASSPLPGADYSPLHF. CDR3 nucleotide sequence: TGTGCCAGCTCACCACTTCCAGGCGCTGATTATTCACCCCTCCACTTT.